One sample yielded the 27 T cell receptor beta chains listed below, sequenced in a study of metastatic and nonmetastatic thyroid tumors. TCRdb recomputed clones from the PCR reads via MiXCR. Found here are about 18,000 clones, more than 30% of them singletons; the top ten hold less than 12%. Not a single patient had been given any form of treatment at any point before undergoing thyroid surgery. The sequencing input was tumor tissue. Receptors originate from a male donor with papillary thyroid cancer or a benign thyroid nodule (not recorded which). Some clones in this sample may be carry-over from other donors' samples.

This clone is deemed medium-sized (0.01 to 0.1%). CDR3 DNA: TGTGCCAGCAGTACAAACTACGAGCAGTACTTC. Protein product: CASSTNYEQYF. V gene TRBV28 combines with J gene TRBJ2-7, with D unresolved. Germline loops: CDR1 MDHEN, CDR2 SYDVKM. The CDR3 loop spans 11 amino acids. With 5 bases removed from V and 3 bases from J, the gap between germline ends came to 5 bases.

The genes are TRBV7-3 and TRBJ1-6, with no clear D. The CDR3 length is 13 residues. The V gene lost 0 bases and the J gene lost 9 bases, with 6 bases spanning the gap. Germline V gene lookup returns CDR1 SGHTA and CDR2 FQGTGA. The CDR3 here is CASSLTVSSPLHF. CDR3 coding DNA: TGTGCCAGCAGCTTAACGGTCAGTTCACCCCTCCACTTT.

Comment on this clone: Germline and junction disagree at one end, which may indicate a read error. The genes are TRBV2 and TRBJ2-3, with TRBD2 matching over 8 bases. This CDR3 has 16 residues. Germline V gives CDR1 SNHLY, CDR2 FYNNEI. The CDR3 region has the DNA TGTGCCAGCAGTCAGACTAGCGTATCTCGCACAGATACGGAGTATTTT. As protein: CASSQTSVSRTDTEYF.

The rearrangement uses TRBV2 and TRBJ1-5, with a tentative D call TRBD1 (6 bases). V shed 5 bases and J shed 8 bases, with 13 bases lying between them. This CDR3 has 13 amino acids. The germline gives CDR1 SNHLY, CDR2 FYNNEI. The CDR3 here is CASSWLQGEPQHF. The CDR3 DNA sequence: TGTGCCAGCAGTTGGTTACAGGGAGAGCCCCAGCATTTT.

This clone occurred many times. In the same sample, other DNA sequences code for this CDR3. CDR3 loop: CASVMTGQADEQFF. Written as DNA, the CDR3 is TGTGCCAGTGTGATGACAGGTCAGGCTGATGAGCAGTTCTTC. This chain connects TRBV6-1 to TRBJ2-1, with D perhaps TRBD1 (6 bases). The CDR3 is made up of 14 amino acids. CDR1 is MNHNS and CDR2 is SASEGT in the germline V gene. Deletions cut 9 bases from V and 8 bases from J, with 20 bases between.

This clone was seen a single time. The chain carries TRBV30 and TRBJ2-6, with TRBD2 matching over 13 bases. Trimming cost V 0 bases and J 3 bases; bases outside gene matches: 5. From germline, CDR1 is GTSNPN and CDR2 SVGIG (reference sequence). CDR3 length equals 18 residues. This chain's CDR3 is CAWSVKGLAGVGANVLTF. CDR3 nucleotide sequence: TGTGCCTGGAGTGTAAAAGGACTAGCGGGAGTTGGGGCCAACGTCCTGACTTTC.

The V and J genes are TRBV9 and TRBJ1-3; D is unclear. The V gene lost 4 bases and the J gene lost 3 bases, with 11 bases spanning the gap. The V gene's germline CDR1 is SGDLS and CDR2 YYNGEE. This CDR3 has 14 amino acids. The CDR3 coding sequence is TGTGCCAGCAGCTTAGAAGGGTATGGAAACACCATATATTTT. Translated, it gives CASSLEGYGNTIYF.

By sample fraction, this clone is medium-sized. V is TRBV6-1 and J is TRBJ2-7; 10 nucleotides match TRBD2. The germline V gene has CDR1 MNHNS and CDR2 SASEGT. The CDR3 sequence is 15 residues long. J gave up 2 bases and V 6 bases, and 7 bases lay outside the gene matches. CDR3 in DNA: TGTGCCAGCAGCTACCTAGCGGGGGCTCCCTACGAGCAGTACTTC. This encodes CASSYLAGAPYEQYF.

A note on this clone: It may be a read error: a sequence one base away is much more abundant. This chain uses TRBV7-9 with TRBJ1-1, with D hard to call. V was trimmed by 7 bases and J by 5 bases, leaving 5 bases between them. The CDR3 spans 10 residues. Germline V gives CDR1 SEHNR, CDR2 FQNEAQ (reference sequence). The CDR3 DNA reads TGTGCCAGCATGGAAACTGAAGCTTTCTTT. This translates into CASMETEAFF.

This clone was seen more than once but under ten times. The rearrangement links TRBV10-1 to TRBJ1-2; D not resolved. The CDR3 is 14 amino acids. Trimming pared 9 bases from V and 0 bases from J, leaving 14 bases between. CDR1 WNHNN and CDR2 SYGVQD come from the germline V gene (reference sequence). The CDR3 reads CASRWCFSNYGYTF. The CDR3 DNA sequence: TGCGCCAGTAGGTGGTGTTTCTCTAACTATGGCTACACCTTC.

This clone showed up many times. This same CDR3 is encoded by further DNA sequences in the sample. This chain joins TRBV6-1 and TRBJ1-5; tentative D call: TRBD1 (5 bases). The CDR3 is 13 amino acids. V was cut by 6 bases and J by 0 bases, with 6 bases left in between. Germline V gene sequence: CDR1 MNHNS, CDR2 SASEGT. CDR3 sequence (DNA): TGTGCCAGCAGCCAGGGTAGCAATCAGCCCCAGCATTTT. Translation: CASSQGSNQPQHF.

This CDR3 is CSSSLATVIYGYTF. The DNA for the CDR3 is TGTTCAAGCAGTTTAGCGACAGTCATCTATGGCTACACCTTC. The rearrangement links TRBV28 to TRBJ1-2; possible D gene TRBD1, 5 bases. Germline V gives CDR1 MDHEN, CDR2 SYDVKM. The CDR3 has 14 amino acids.

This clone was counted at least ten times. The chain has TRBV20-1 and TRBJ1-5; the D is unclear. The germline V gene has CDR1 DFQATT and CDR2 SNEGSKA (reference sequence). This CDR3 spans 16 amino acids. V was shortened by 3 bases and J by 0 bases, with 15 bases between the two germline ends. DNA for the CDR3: TGCAGTGCTAGGGAGGGAGCCGCCGTTAGCAATCAGCCCCAGCATTTT. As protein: CSAREGAAVSNQPQHF.

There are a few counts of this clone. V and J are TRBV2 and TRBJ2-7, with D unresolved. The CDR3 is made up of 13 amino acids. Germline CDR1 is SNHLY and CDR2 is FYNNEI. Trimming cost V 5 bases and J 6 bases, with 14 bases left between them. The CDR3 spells CASSSPIISEQYF. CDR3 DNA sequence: TGTGCCAGCAGTAGCCCCATTATTTCCGAGCAGTACTTC.

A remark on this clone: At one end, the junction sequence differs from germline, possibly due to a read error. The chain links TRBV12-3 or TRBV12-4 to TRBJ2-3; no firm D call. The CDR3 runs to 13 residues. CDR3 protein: CASSFDAPDAQYF. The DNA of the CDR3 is TGTGCCAGCAGTTTTGATGCGCCAGATGCGCAGTATTTT.

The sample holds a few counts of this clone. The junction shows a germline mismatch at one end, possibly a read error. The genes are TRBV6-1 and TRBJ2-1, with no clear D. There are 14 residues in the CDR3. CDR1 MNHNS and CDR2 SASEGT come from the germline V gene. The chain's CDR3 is CASSRRPVSDEQLF. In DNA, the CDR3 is TGTGCCAGCAGTCGCCGCCCCGTGAGTGATGAGCAGCTCTTC.

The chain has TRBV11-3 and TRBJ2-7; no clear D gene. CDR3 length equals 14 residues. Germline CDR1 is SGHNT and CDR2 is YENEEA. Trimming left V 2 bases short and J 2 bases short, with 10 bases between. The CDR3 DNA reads TGTGCCAGCAGCTTATCAGGACGAGCCTACGAGCAGTACTTC. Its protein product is CASSLSGRAYEQYF.

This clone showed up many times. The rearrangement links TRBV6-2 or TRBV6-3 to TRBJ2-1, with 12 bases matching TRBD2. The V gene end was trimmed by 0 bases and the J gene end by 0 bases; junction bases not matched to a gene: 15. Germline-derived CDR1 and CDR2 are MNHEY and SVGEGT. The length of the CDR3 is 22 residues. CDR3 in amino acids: CASSYSTRTGGTSGSSYNEQFF. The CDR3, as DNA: TGTGCCAGCAGTTACTCTACCCGGACAGGTGGGACTAGCGGGTCCTCCTACAATGAGCAGTTCTTC.

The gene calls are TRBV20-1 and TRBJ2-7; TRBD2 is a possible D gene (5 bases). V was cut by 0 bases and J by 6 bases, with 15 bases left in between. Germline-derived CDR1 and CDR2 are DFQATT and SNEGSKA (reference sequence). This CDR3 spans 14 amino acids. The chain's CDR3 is CSARDRTADSEQYF. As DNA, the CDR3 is TGCAGTGCTAGAGATCGGACTGCTGATTCCGAGCAGTACTTC.

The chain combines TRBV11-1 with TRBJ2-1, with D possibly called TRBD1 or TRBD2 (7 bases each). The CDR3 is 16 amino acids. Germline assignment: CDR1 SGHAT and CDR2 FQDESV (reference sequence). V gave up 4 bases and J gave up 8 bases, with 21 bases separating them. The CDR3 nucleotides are TGTGCCAGCAGCTCAAGGGGGCGGAGTAGCGGGCATGAGCAGTTCTTC. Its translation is CASSSRGRSSGHEQFF.

Written as DNA, the CDR3 is TGCGCCAGCAGCAGGTCGGGACAGACCTACGAGCAGTACTTC. Translation gives CASSRSGQTYEQYF. The V and J genes are TRBV5-1 and TRBJ2-7, with 7 bases that match TRBD1. V was clipped by 4 bases and J by 2 bases; unmatched bases: 6. The CDR3 spans 14 residues. Germline lookup yields CDR1 SGHRS and CDR2 YFSETQ.

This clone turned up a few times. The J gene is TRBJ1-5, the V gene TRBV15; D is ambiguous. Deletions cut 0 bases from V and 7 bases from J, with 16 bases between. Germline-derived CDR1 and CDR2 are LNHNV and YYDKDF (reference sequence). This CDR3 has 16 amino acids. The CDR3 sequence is CATSREGRSWVQPQHF. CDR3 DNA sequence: TGTGCCACCAGCAGAGAGGGCAGGTCGTGGGTACAGCCCCAGCATTTT.

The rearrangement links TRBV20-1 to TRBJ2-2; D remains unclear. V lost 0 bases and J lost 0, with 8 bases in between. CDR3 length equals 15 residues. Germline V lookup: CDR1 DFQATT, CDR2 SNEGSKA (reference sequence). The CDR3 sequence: CSARDYSANTGELFF. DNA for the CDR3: TGCAGTGCTAGAGATTATTCAGCGAACACCGGGGAGCTGTTTTTT.

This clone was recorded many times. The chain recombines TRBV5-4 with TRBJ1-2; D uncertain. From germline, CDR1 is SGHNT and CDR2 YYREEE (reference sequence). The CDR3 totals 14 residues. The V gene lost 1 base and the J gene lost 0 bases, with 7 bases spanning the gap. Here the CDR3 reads CASSLPGSNYGYTF. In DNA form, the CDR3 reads TGTGCCAGCAGCTTGCCGGGGTCTAACTATGGCTACACCTTC.

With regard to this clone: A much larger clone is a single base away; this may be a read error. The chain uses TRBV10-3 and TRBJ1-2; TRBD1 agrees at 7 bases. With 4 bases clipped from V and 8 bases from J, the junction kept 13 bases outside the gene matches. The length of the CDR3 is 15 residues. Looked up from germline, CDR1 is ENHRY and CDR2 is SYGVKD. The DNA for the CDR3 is TGTGCCATCAGTGGTGGACAGGTGAGTGTGGGCGGCTACACCTTC. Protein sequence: CAISGGQVSVGGYTF.

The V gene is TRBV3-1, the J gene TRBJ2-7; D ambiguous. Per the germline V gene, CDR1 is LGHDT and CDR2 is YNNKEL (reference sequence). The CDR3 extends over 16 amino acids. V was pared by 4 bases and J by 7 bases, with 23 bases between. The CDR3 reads CASSRLTVTGLREQYF. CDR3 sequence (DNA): TGTGCCAGCAGCCGTCTTACGGTGACTGGTCTCAGGGAGCAGTACTTC.

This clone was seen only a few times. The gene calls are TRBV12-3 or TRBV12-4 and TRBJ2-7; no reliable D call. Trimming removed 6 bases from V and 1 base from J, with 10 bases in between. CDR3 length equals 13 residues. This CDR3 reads CASRRTISYEQYF. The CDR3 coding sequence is TGTGCCAGCAGACGGACCATTTCCTACGAGCAGTACTTC.